This T cell receptor (beta chain) was recorded in a study of spatial heterogeneity in lung cancer. Looking at the study overall: Raw reads contained each unique TCR and UMI combination more than ten times on average.

Whole-study results and caveats: The study estimated 6% to 9% alpha and roughly 14% beta chain coverage of tumor T cells. Higher tumor mutation counts went along with higher counts of expanded intratumoral alpha and beta TCRs. Tracking of ubiquitous and regional nonsynonymous mutations by counts of ubiquitous and regional expanded TCRs, respectively, was seen.

Details on this clonotype: The antigen is unknown.

This sample's time point: sample taken at primary tumor resection. Each molecule of TCR cDNA was tagged with one unique molecular identifier. TCRdb independently ran MiXCR on the 5' RACE reads; one entry per CDR3 protein. The data show approximately 9,700 distinct CDR3 sequences, under 8.5% seen once. Germline V gene lookup returns CDR1 SGHAT and CDR2 FQNNGV. V was trimmed by 5 bases and J by 1 base, leaving 8 bases between them. The CDR3 length is 13 residues. This clonotype was sampled from a male donor with early-stage non-small cell lung cancer. This specimen consisted of lung tumor tissue, obtained at surgery. The chain couples TRBV11-2 to TRBJ1-2, with unresolved D. The chain's CDR3 is CASSPDINYGYTF. The CDR3 DNA reads as TGTGCCAGCAGCCCCGATATTAACTATGGCTACACCTTC. The full variable domain, rest sourced from reference TRBV11-2 and TRBJ1-2, is EAGVAQSPRYKIIEKRQSVAFWCNPISGHATLYWYQQILGQGPKLLIQFQNNGVVDDSQLPKDRFSAERLKGVDSTLKIQPAKLEDSAVYLCASSPDINYGYTFGSGTRLTVV.